A single sample gave rise to the 30 T cell receptor beta chains below, sequenced in a study of cytomegalovirus exposure and HLA in healthy donors. Profiling relied on immunoSEQ multiplex PCR, and the TCRdb table lists in-frame clones only, not all of them. The sample lists around 250,000 clones, around 87% seen once, with 0.37% in the top ten. The material sequenced was PBMCs. The receptor set was obtained from a woman under 30 in good health and CMV-seronegative.

This clone was detected only once. The genes are TRBV7-2 and TRBJ2-7, with 16 bases that match TRBD2. The CDR3 extends over 16 amino acids. V shed 5 bases and J 2 bases; nucleotides not matched to a gene: 3. The V gene's germline CDR1 is SGHTA and CDR2 FQGNSA. CDR3 sequence: CASSRGTSGGAYEQYF. The CDR3, as DNA: TGTGCCAGCAGCCGTGGGACTAGCGGGGGGGCCTACGAGCAGTACTTC.

The chain combines TRBV28 with TRBJ2-6; a possible D gene is TRBD1 (7 bases). CDR1 and CDR2 (germline): MDHEN, SYDVKM. The CDR3 runs to 17 residues. With 7 bases removed from V and 0 bases from J, the gap between germline ends came to 16 bases. The CDR3 nucleotides are TGTGCCAGCACCAGCGCCAGGGGGGTCTCTGGGGCCAACGTCCTGACTTTC. As protein: CASTSARGVSGANVLTF.

V is TRBV5-1 and J is TRBJ1-1, with 7 bases identical to TRBD1. The J segment lost 2 bases and the V segment lost 3 bases, leaving 10 bases of the junction unmatched. CDR1 SGHRS and CDR2 YFSETQ come from the germline V gene. The CDR3 is 16 residues long. CDR3 region: CASSSFPGTDNTEAFF. DNA of the CDR3: TGCGCCAGCAGCTCTTTTCCCGGGACAGATAACACTGAAGCTTTCTTT. Combining the CDR3 with reference TRBV5-1 and TRBJ1-1 gives the whole variable domain KAGVTQTPRYLIKTRGQQVTLSCSPISGHRSVSWYQQTPGQGLQFLFEYFSETQRNKGNFPGRFSGRQFSNSRSEMNVSTLELGDSALYLCASSSFPGTDNTEAFFGQGTRLTVV.

This clone was found once. The chain combines TRBV28 with TRBJ1-2; maybe TRBD1 (5 bases). Trimming removed 5 bases at V and 4 bases at J, with 14 bases between. Germline V gives CDR1 MDHEN, CDR2 SYDVKM. This CDR3 comprises 14 residues. For the CDR3, the DNA is TGTGCCAGCAGTAACTCAGGGTTGTCCTATGGCTACACCTTC. Translated: CASSNSGLSYGYTF.

The chain carries TRBV19 and TRBJ1-1; 7 bases agree with TRBD1. V shed 7 bases, J shed 0 bases, and the junction held 5 bases outside the gene matches. Germline V gene sequence: CDR1 LNHDA, CDR2 SQIVND (reference sequence). This CDR3 has 14 residues. The CDR3 protein is CASNSGQLNTEAFF. Written as DNA, the CDR3 is TGTGCCAGTAACTCGGGACAGCTGAACACTGAAGCTTTCTTT. Using reference TRBV19 and TRBJ1-1 for the parts outside the CDR3, the full variable domain is DGGITQSPKYLFRKEGQNVTLSCEQNLNHDAMYWYRQDPGQGLRLIYYSQIVNDFQKGDIAEGYSVSREKKESFPLTVTSAQKNPTAFYLCASNSGQLNTEAFFGQGTRLTVV.

The chain's CDR3 is CASRMDRTLSNQPQHF. In nucleotides, the CDR3 is TGTGCCAGTAGGATGGACAGAACCCTTAGCAATCAGCCCCAGCATTTT. This chain uses TRBV19 with TRBJ1-5; possibly TRBD1 for D (6 bases). This CDR3 is 16 amino acids long. Per germline, CDR1 LNHDA and CDR2 SQIVND (reference sequence). The ends were cut back, 6 bases at V and 0 bases at J, with 15 bases in the middle.

This clone was found a few times. The gene calls are TRBV29-1 and TRBJ1-1; TRBD1 might be the D (5 bases). The CDR3 extends over 14 amino acids. Trimming took 0 bases from V and 4 from J, leaving 12 bases between them. Germline CDR1 reads SQVTM; CDR2 reads ANQGSEA. The CDR3 loop is CSVEEGQRGTEAFF. The CDR3 DNA is TGCAGCGTTGAAGAAGGACAAAGGGGCACTGAAGCTTTCTTT.

This chain uses TRBV27 with TRBJ1-1, with 9 bases aligning to TRBD1. The V gene end was trimmed by 7 bases and the J gene end by 10 bases; junction bases not matched to a gene: 13. CDR3 length: 14 amino acids. Germline V gene sequence: CDR1 MNHEY, CDR2 SMNVEV (reference sequence). The CDR3 bases are TGTGCCAGCAAGGGGACAGGGTATCGGTTTGGAGCTTTCTTT. It is translated as CASKGTGYRFGAFF.

This chain links TRBV12-5 with TRBJ1-1; TRBD1 aligns across 7 bases. Germline CDR1 LGHNT, CDR2 FRNRAP. CDR3 length: 16 residues. V was clipped by 6 bases and J by 8 bases; unmatched bases: 18. CDR3 nucleotides: TGTGCTAGTGGGGGGCCGGGACAGACGACCCCAGGCGAAGCTTTCTTT. Amino acid sequence: CASGGPGQTTPGEAFF.

J is TRBJ2-1 and V is TRBV2; 10 bases agree with TRBD2. Per the germline V gene, CDR1 is SNHLY and CDR2 is FYNNEI. The CDR3 is 16 amino acids. Trimming removed 2 bases from V and 6 bases from J; junction bases left unmatched: 7. For the CDR3, the DNA is TGTGCCAGCAGTGAACTGGCTAGCGGGGGTGGCAATGAGCAGTTCTTC. Translation gives CASSELASGGGNEQFF.

The V call is TRBV28, the J call TRBJ2-3; 7 nucleotides agree with TRBD1. The V segment lost 1 base and the J segment 8 bases; nucleotides outside the gene matches: 0. The germline V gene encodes CDR1 MDHEN and CDR2 SYDVKM. The CDR3 contains 12 residues. In DNA, the CDR3 is TGTGCCAGCAGTTTATCAGGGGGTACGCAGTATTTT. It translates to CASSLSGGTQYF.

A word on this clone: The same CDR3 also results from other DNA sequences found in this sample. The J gene is TRBJ1-5, the V gene TRBV15; a weak D match, TRBD1 (5 bases). The germline CDR1 and CDR2 sequences are LNHNV and YYDKDF (reference sequence). V was clipped by 1 base and J by 2 bases, with 6 bases between them. There are 14 residues in the CDR3. The CDR3 nucleotides read TGTGCCACCAGCAGAGCGGGGGGCAATCAGCCCCAGCATTTT. Translating it yields CATSRAGGNQPQHF.

The V and J genes are TRBV5-1 and TRBJ1-4; 7 nucleotides align to TRBD1. J was trimmed by 8 bases and V by 3 bases; bases with no gene match: 7. Germline V gene data show CDR1 as SGHRS and CDR2 as YFSETQ. The CDR3 is 14 residues long. The CDR3 here is CASSSEGAREKLFF. The CDR3 DNA follows: TGCGCCAGCAGCTCTGAGGGGGCAAGGGAAAAACTGTTTTTT.

The chain joins TRBV6-6 to TRBJ2-3, with 13 bases that match TRBD2. The CDR3 has 16 amino acids. Per the germline V gene, CDR1 is MNHNY and CDR2 is SVGAGI (reference sequence). Germline trimming cut 6 bases from V and 5 bases from J; bases unmatched to any gene: 8. DNA for the CDR3: TGTGCCAGCAGCTATACTAGCGGGGGGGCCGTAGATACGCAGTATTTT. It codes for CASSYTSGGAVDTQYF.

This clone was seen more than once but under ten times. This sequence joins TRBV19 and TRBJ1-5; TRBD1 might be the D (5 bases). The CDR3 has 16 residues. V shed 3 bases and J shed 1 base, with 13 bases lying between them. CDR1 and CDR2 (germline): LNHDA, SQIVND (reference sequence). The CDR3 DNA reads as TGTGCCAGTAGTATTATTCGGACATCAAGCAATCAGCCCCAGCATTTT. Translation gives CASSIIRTSSNQPQHF.

The chain joins TRBV5-4 to TRBJ2-1, with 11 bases identical to TRBD2. The ends lost 3 bases at V and 3 bases at J; junction bases unmatched: 2. The length of the CDR3 is 15 residues. Per germline, CDR1 SGHNT and CDR2 YYREEE (reference sequence). The CDR3 DNA sequence: TGTGCCAGCAGCTACGGGACTAGCGGCTACAATGAGCAGTTCTTC. Protein: CASSYGTSGYNEQFF.

The V and J genes are TRBV5-4 and TRBJ2-3; perhaps TRBD1 as D (7 bases). Germline-derived CDR1 and CDR2 are SGHNT and YYREEE (reference sequence). The CDR3 totals 16 residues. V was trimmed by 6 bases and J by 1 base, leaving 18 bases between them. The CDR3 bases are TGTGCCAGCACCAATTGGAGGGGGCTGGGCACAGATACGCAGTATTTT. Its protein product is CASTNWRGLGTDTQYF.

The J gene is TRBJ1-1, the V gene TRBV6-5, with D possibly matching TRBD1 (6 bases). The CDR3 contains 15 residues. Germline V gene lookup returns CDR1 MNHEY and CDR2 SVGAGI. Deletions cut 0 bases from V and 4 bases from J, with 12 bases between. CDR3 region: CASSYSRGGATEAFF. CDR3 DNA sequence: TGTGCCAGCAGTTACTCGAGAGGGGGGGCCACTGAAGCTTTCTTT.

V gene TRBV30 combines with J gene TRBJ2-1; 10 nucleotides align to TRBD2. The length of the CDR3 is 17 residues. The V segment lost 8 bases and the J segment 6 bases; nucleotides outside the gene matches: 19. Germline lookup yields CDR1 GTSNPN and CDR2 SVGIG (reference sequence). The CDR3 DNA is TGTGCCCAGATACGGCCCCGAGCGGGGGGGCCGGGCAATGAGCAGTTCTTC. Protein product: CAQIRPRAGGPGNEQFF.

This chain joins TRBV19 and TRBJ2-7; TRBD1 matches at 8 bases. Trimming removed 7 bases from V and 4 bases from J; junction bases left unmatched: 9. The CDR3 consists of 14 residues. Germline CDR1 reads LNHDA; CDR2 reads SQIVND (reference sequence). CDR3 DNA: TGTGCCAGTACCGAGGACAGGGCAAAGTACGAGCAGTACGTC. It codes for CASTEDRAKYEQYV.

The rearrangement uses TRBV7-2 and TRBJ1-1, with D possibly TRBD1 on 6 matching bases. There are 15 residues in the CDR3. The germline V gene has CDR1 SGHTA and CDR2 FQGNSA. V lost 5 bases and J 1 base, leaving 14 bases between the germline ends. The CDR3 DNA is TGTGCCAGCAGCCAACAGGGTTGGCAGAACACTGAAGCTTTCTTT. Protein product: CASSQQGWQNTEAFF.

The chain recombines TRBV7-6 with TRBJ2-1; D perhaps matches TRBD1 (5 bases). V was cut by 2 bases and J by 5 bases, with 10 bases left in between. Germline CDR1 reads SGHVS; CDR2 reads FNYEAQ. The CDR3 contains 14 residues. CDR3 sequence reads: CASSLKGQDNEQFF. The CDR3 DNA is TGTGCCAGCAGCTTAAAGGGGCAGGACAATGAGCAGTTCTTC.

The chain has TRBV28 and TRBJ2-3; D gene unclear. This CDR3 region has 16 residues. Germline CDR1 MDHEN, CDR2 SYDVKM. Trimming cost V 6 bases and J 0 bases, with 16 bases left between them. CDR3 region: CASSYEFYSSTDTQYF. The CDR3 DNA is TGTGCCAGCAGCTATGAATTTTATTCTAGCACAGATACGCAGTATTTT.

The rearrangement links TRBV6-6 to TRBJ2-5, with TRBD2 as a possible D gene (5 bases). This CDR3 region has 13 residues. Germline V CDR1 and CDR2: MNHNY, SVGAGI (reference sequence). The germline V and J ends were trimmed by 5 bases and 5 bases, with 12 bases remaining between them. This chain's CDR3 is CASSPSGYETQYF. The CDR3 DNA follows: TGTGCCAGCAGTCCGTCGGGGTATGAGACCCAGTACTTC.

This rearrangement joins TRBV19 to TRBJ1-2; 8 bases line up with TRBD1. J lost 4 bases, V lost 3 bases, and 4 bases had no gene match. The germline gives CDR1 LNHDA, CDR2 SQIVND (reference sequence). The CDR3 length is 14 residues. Written as DNA, the CDR3 is TGTGCCAGTAGTATCCCAGGGGGCGGCTATGGCTACACCTTC. As protein: CASSIPGGGYGYTF. Together with reference TRBV19 and TRBJ1-2, the CDR3 gives the full variable domain: DGGITQSPKYLFRKEGQNVTLSCEQNLNHDAMYWYRQDPGQGLRLIYYSQIVNDFQKGDIAEGYSVSREKKESFPLTVTSAQKNPTAFYLCASSIPGGGYGYTFGSGTRLTVV.

The chain joins TRBV10-3 to TRBJ1-1, with D possibly being TRBD1 (6 bases). This CDR3 spans 12 amino acids. The V gene lost 10 bases and the J gene lost 1 base, with 10 bases spanning the gap. The germline V gene encodes CDR1 ENHRY and CDR2 SYGVKD. The CDR3 here is CATLQGNTEAFF. CDR3 DNA: TGTGCCACACTACAGGGGAACACTGAAGCTTTCTTT.

The V and J genes are TRBV28 and TRBJ1-1, with 10 positions matching TRBD1. V gave up 4 bases and J gave up 6 bases; unmatched junction bases: 2. The V gene's germline CDR1 is MDHEN and CDR2 SYDVKM. There are 13 residues in the CDR3. The DNA of the CDR3 is TGTGCCAGCAGTTGGGACAGGGGACCTGAAGCTTTCTTT. Its translation: CASSWDRGPEAFF.

A few counts support this clone. V gene TRBV25-1 combines with J gene TRBJ1-2; perhaps TRBD1 as D (5 bases). V was shortened by 3 bases and J by 7 bases, with 9 bases between the two germline ends. The CDR3 extends over 12 amino acids. CDR1 and CDR2 from the germline V gene are MGHDK and SYGVNS. The CDR3 region is CASSDGGFGYTF. CDR3 sequence (DNA): TGTGCCAGCAGTGATGGGGGGTTTGGCTACACCTTC.

V is TRBV28 and J is TRBJ1-5, with TRBD1 matching 12 bases. This CDR3 region has 17 residues. Trimming cost V 8 bases and J 4 bases; bases outside gene matches: 12. Germline-derived CDR1 and CDR2 are MDHEN and SYDVKM. The CDR3: CASSVPGTGGGNQPQHF. CDR3 nucleotide sequence: TGTGCCAGCTCTGTTCCCGGGACAGGGGGCGGGAATCAGCCCCAGCATTTT. Drawing the rest from reference TRBV28 and TRBJ1-5, the complete variable domain is DVKVTQSSRYLVKRTGEKVFLECVQDMDHENMFWYRQDPGLGLRLIYFSYDVKMKEKGDIPEGYSVSREKKERFSLILESASTNQTSMYLCASSVPGTGGGNQPQHFGDGTRLSIL.

The chain recombines TRBV6-1 with TRBJ2-7, with TRBD1 as a possible D gene (6 bases). The CDR3 covers 14 residues. Germline CDR1 is MNHNS and CDR2 is SASEGT. V dropped 5 bases and J dropped 0 bases, with 11 bases sitting between them. The CDR3 reads CASSPRTDSYEQYV. DNA for the CDR3: TGTGCCAGCAGTCCCCGGACAGACTCCTACGAGCAGTACGTC.